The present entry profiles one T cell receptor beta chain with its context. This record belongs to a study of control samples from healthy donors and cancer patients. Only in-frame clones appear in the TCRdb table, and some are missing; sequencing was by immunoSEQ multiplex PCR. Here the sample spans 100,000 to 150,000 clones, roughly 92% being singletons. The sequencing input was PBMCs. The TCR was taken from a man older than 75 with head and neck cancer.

CDR3 bases: TGTGCCAGTAGTATGATGTCCTCCTACGAGCAGTACTTC. Translated: CASSMMSSYEQYF. The V gene is TRBV19, the J gene TRBJ2-7; D call uncertain. Germline lookup yields CDR1 LNHDA and CDR2 SQIVND (reference sequence). Deletions cut 3 bases from V and 0 bases from J, with 6 bases between. The CDR3 consists of 13 residues.